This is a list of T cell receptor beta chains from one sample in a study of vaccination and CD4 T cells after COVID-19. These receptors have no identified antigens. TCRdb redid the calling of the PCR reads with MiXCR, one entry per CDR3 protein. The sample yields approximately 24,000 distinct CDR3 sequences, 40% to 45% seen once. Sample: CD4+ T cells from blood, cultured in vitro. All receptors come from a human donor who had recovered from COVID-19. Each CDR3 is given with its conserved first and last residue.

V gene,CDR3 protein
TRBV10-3,CAIRAPASDSPLHF
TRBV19,CASSRGLASTYNEQFF
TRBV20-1,CSARGTGGTEAFF
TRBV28,CATEVRNTGELFF
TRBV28,CASSLGRGHTDTQYF
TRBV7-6,CASSVAGLKLGWDNEQFF
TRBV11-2,CASSLGVAYEQYF
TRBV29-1,CSVEGVRGMADTQYF
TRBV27,CASSLMFGTLGFGANVLTF
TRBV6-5,CASSYSGTGGPLEQYF
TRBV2,CASGLDRAGANVLTF
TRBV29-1,CSGPGVSSPLHF
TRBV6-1,CASSEAQDRDTLFF
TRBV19,CASSRDGSAWYEQYF
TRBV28,CASTVTGYQETQYF
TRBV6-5,CASSYPPEAFF
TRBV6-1,CASSFDPGRDSPLHF
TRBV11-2,CASSLLGDRTVYGYTF
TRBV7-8,CASSFIYEQYF
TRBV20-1,CSARYSGTRRQETQYF
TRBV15,CATSRGESGNTIYF